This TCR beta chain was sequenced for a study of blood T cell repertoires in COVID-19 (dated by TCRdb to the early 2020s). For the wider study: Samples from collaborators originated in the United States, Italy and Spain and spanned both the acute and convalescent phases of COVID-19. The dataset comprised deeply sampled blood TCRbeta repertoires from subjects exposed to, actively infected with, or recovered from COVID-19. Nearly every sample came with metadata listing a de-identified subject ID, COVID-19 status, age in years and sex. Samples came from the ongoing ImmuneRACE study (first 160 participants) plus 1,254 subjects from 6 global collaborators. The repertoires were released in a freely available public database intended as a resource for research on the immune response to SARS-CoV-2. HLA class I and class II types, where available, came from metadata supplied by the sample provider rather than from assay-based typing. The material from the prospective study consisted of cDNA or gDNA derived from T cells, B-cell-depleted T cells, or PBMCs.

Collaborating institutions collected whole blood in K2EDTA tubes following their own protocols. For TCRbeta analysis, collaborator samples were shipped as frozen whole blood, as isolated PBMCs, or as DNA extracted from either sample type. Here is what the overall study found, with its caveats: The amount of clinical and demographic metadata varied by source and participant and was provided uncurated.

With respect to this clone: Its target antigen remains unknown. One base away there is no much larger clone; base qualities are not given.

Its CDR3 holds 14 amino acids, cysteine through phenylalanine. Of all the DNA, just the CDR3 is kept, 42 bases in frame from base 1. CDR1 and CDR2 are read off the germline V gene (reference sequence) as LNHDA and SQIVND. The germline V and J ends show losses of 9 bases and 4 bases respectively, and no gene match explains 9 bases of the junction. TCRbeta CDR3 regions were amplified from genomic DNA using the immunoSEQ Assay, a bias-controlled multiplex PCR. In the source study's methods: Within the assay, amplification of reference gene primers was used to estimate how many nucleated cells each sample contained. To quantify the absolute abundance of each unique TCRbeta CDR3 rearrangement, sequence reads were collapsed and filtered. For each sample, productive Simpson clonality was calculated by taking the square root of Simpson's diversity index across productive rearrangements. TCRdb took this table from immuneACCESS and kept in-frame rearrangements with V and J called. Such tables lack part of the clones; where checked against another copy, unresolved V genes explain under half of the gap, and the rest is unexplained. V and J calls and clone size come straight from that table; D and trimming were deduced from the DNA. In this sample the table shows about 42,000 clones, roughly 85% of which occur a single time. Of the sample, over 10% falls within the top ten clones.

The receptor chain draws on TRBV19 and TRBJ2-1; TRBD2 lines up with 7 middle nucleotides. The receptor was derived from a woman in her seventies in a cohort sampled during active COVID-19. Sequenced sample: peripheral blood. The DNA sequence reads TGTGCCAGCCGGGCTAGCGGAAAGTACAATGAGCAGTTCTTC. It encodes CASRASGKYNEQFF.